Presented here are 7 T cell receptor beta chains from one specimen sequenced in a study of response to subunit inactivated influenza vaccine. Via MiXCR, TCRdb re-called the RT-PCR reads, giving one row per CDR3 protein. Here the sample spans hundreds of thousands of distinct CDR3 sequences, approximately 7.6% being singletons. Here the sequenced sample was PBMCs from blood, taken around 25 months after vaccination. Source of these receptors: a man aged 50-75 years who received an inactivated influenza vaccine.

This clonotype was seen at least ten times. It may be a read error: a sequence one base away is much more abundant. The rearrangement links TRBV6-6 to TRBJ2-7; D gene uncertain. Germline CDR1 MNHNY, CDR2 SVGAGI (reference sequence). The germline V and J ends were trimmed by 4 bases and 0 bases, with 4 bases remaining between them. The CDR3 has 12 amino acids. CDR3: CASSWDSYEQYF. The CDR3 coding sequence is TGTGCCAGCAGTTGGGACTCCTACGAGCAGTACTTC.

In its sample, this clonotype was seen many times. The J gene is TRBJ2-3, the V gene TRBV10-3; D perhaps matches TRBD2 (6 bases). CDR3 length: 15 residues. The V gene lost 6 bases and the J gene lost 3 bases, with 16 bases spanning the gap. Germline V gene lookup returns CDR1 ENHRY and CDR2 SYGVKD. DNA for the CDR3: TGTGCCATCAGAGCGGGTGGGAGCGGGACAGATACGCAGTATTTT. Translation gives CAIRAGGSGTDTQYF.

The chain is built from TRBV3-1 and TRBJ2-7; 7 bases map to TRBD2. There are 13 residues in the CDR3. Trimming took 3 bases from V and 6 from J; bases not matched to a gene: 5. Germline lookup yields CDR1 LGHDT and CDR2 YNNKEL (reference sequence). The CDR3: CASSQPGTTEQYF. The CDR3, as DNA: TGTGCCAGCAGCCAGCCCGGGACTACCGAGCAGTACTTC.

This clonotype was found a few times. V gene TRBV3-1 combines with J gene TRBJ2-1; possibly TRBD1 or TRBD2 for D (6 bases each). Deletions cut 2 bases from V and 5 bases from J, with 13 bases between. CDR1 and CDR2 (germline): LGHDT, YNNKEL (reference sequence). The CDR3 runs 15 residues. This CDR3 is CASSQTGRLHNEQFF. For the CDR3, the DNA is TGTGCCAGCAGCCAAACAGGGAGGCTACACAATGAGCAGTTCTTC.

V gene TRBV13 combines with J gene TRBJ2-7; TRBD2 agrees at 7 bases. V was clipped by 2 bases and J by 0 bases; unmatched bases: 4. This CDR3 is 15 amino acids long. CDR1 and CDR2 (germline): PRHDT, FYEKMQ (reference sequence). Here the CDR3 DNA reads TGTGCCAGCAGCTTAACGGAGCGGGACTCCTACGAGCAGTACTTC. This translates into CASSLTERDSYEQYF. Using reference TRBV13 and TRBJ2-7 for the parts outside the CDR3, the full variable domain is AAGVIQSPRHLIKEKRETATLKCYPIPRHDTVYWYQQGPGQDPQFLISFYEKMQSDKGSIPDRFSAQQFSDYHSELNMSSLELGDSALYFCASSLTERDSYEQYFGPGTRLTVT.

This chain connects TRBV9 to TRBJ2-4; no clear D gene. The V gene lost 0 bases and the J gene lost 2 bases, with 9 bases spanning the gap. CDR1 SGDLS and CDR2 YYNGEE come from the germline V gene. This CDR3 has 15 amino acids. CDR3 bases: TGTGCCAGCAGCGTAGATCAGGCGACCAAAAACATTCAGTACTTC. Protein: CASSVDQATKNIQYF.

The rearrangement joins TRBV29-1 to TRBJ2-5, with no clear D. Germline loops: CDR1 SQVTM, CDR2 ANQGSEA. The CDR3 has 12 amino acids. The germline V and J ends were trimmed by 4 bases and 0 bases, with 6 bases remaining between them. This CDR3 is CSVGRNQETQYF. The CDR3 coding sequence is TGCAGCGTTGGACGGAACCAAGAGACCCAGTACTTC.